This is a list of T cell receptor beta chains from one sample in a study of CD8+ T cells in alopecia areata. The protocol was immunoSEQ multiplex PCR, while the TCRdb copy is restricted to in-frame clones and leaves out a portion. This table has 70,000 or so clones, approximately 30% appearing once. Specimen: CD8+ T cells sorted from blood, collected at week 4, from a patient treated with tofacitinib. The receptor source for this set is a human donor with alopecia areata. The CDR3 runs from the conserved cysteine through the conserved F or W. A D gene is named only where the DNA matches it firmly. A row's size may be missing; if present it is once, few, many or a size class.

clone_size | d_call | j_call | v_call | cdr3_nt | cdr3_aa
NA | NA | TRBJ2-7 | TRBV29-1 | TGCAGCGTTGAAGATGTTGGGGAGCAGTACTTC | CSVEDVGEQYF
few | NA | TRBJ2-7 | TRBV9 | TGTGCCAGCAGCGTATTAGCGGTCTCCTACGAGCAGTACTTC | CASSVLAVSYEQYF
once | TRBD2 | TRBJ2-7 | TRBV28 | TGTGCCAGCAGCCGACCAGGGACTAGCGGCCCCTACGAGCAGTACTTC | CASSRPGTSGPYEQYF
NA | TRBD2 | TRBJ2-5 | TRBV7-9 | TGTGCCAGCAGCGAAGGGACTAGCGGAGCCCCGGAGACCCAGTACTTC | CASSEGTSGAPETQYF
few | NA | TRBJ1-2 | TRBV5-1 | TGCGCCAGCAGCTTGGACAAATATGGCTACACCTTC | CASSLDKYGYTF
NA | NA | TRBJ2-5 | TRBV29-1 | TGCAGCGTTGAGGACGACTGGTCCGCGCAAGAGACCCAGTACTTC | CSVEDDWSAQETQYF
few | NA | TRBJ1-2 | TRBV6-5 | TGTGCCAGCAAGATAGCGGTTGGCTATGGCTACACCTTC | CASKIAVGYGYTF
NA | NA | TRBJ2-7 | TRBV20-1 | TGCAGTGCCATATGGGGCTCCGAGCAGTACTTC | CSAIWGSEQYF
NA | NA | TRBJ2-2 | TRBV5-1 | TGCGCCAGCAGCCCAGGACTGGACACCGGGGAGCTGTTTTTT | CASSPGLDTGELFF
few | NA | TRBJ2-7 | TRBV30 | TGTGCCTGGAATGGACAGTCCTACGAGCAGTACTTC | CAWNGQSYEQYF
NA | NA | TRBJ1-4 | TRBV6-1 | TGTGCCAGCAGTGAATTCGAGGGGAAAGGTGAAAAACTGTTTTTT | CASSEFEGKGEKLFF
NA | NA | TRBJ2-1 | TRBV4-1 | TGCGCCAGCAGCCGCCCGCAGGGAAACTCCTACAATGAGCAGTTCTTC | CASSRPQGNSYNEQFF
few | TRBD1 | TRBJ2-3 | TRBV29-1 | TGCAGCGTTGAAGCTGAGCGACAGGGCCTTTCTGATACGCAGTATTTT | CSVEAERQGLSDTQYF
few | NA | TRBJ1-1 | TRBV6-6 | TGTGCCAGCAGGCGGGCCGGCACTGAAGCTTTCTTT | CASRRAGTEAFF
few | NA | TRBJ2-1 | TRBV4-1 | TGCGCCAGCAGCCAAGATGCTTTCGAGGAGCAGTTCTTC | CASSQDAFEEQFF
few | NA | TRBJ1-2 | TRBV27 | TGTGCCAGCAGTTGGGCGGCTGAAACCGACTATGGCTACACCTTC | CASSWAAETDYGYTF
few | TRBD1 | TRBJ2-7 | TRBV27 | TGTGCCAGCAGAGCGGACAGGGGGTACTACGAGCAGTACTTC | CASRADRGYYEQYF
NA | TRBD1 | TRBJ2-4 | TRBV7-9 | TGTGCCAGCAGTTCAGGGGGTCACATTCAGTACTTC | CASSSGGHIQYF
few | NA | TRBJ2-5 | TRBV25-1 | TGTGCCAGCAGTGTGTGGGGGCTAGAGACCCAGTACTTC | CASSVWGLETQYF
few | NA | TRBJ2-3 | TRBV19 | TGTGCCAGTACCACGGGCGGTTCTAGCACAGATACGCAGTATTTT | CASTTGGSSTDTQYF
NA | NA | TRBJ1-2 | TRBV5-6 | TGTGCCAGCAGCTTGGGCCAGTCGCCCTATGGCTACACCTTC | CASSLGQSPYGYTF
NA | NA | TRBJ2-3 | TRBV29-1 | TGCAGCGTGCCACCTGGGACTTTTAGCACAGATACGCAGTATTTT | CSVPPGTFSTDTQYF
few | NA | TRBJ2-2 | TRBV29-1 | TGCAGCGTTATGACAGCCGGGGAGCTGTTTTTT | CSVMTAGELFF
NA | TRBD1 | TRBJ2-7 | TRBV30 | TGTGCCTGCGCCCGGGACAGCTCCTACGAGCAGTACTTC | CACARDSSYEQYF
NA | NA | TRBJ2-7 | TRBV30 | TGTGCCTGGAATGGAGGGATGACCTACGAGCAGTACTTC | CAWNGGMTYEQYF
NA | TRBD2 | TRBJ2-7 | TRBV27 | TGTGCCAGCAGTTCAACGGGAGGGCAGTACGAGCAGTACTTC | CASSSTGGQYEQYF
NA | NA | TRBJ2-1 | TRBV13 | TGTGCCAGCAGCTTAGGGAGGAACAATGAGCAGTTCTTC | CASSLGRNNEQFF
NA | TRBD2 | TRBJ2-5 | TRBV10-2 | TGCGCCAGTCTCCTAGCGGGAGGCGGGGAGACCCAGTACTTC | CASLLAGGGETQYF
NA | NA | TRBJ2-7 | TRBV30 | TGTGCCTGGATACATAAGGCGAGCTCCTACGAGCAGTACTTC | CAWIHKASSYEQYF
NA | NA | TRBJ2-7 | TRBV11-2 | TGTGCCAGCAGGCCTCTAGGGTCACTCTACGAGCAGTACTTC | CASRPLGSLYEQYF
few | NA | TRBJ2-7 | TRBV27 | TGTGCCAGCAGTTTTCCAGGGCGGGAGCAGTACTTC | CASSFPGREQYF
few | NA | TRBJ1-5 | TRBV7-9 | TGTGCCAGCAGCTTAGCTGGCAACAATCAGCCCCAGCATTTT | CASSLAGNNQPQHF
few | NA | TRBJ2-5 | TRBV5-6 | TGTGCCAGCAGCTTGGGGCCGCAAGAGACCCAGTACTTC | CASSLGPQETQYF
few | TRBD1 | TRBJ1-1 | TRBV29-1 | TGCAGCATCGGGACAGCAAACACTGAAGCTTTCTTT | CSIGTANTEAFF
few | TRBD1 | TRBJ2-7 | TRBV18 | TGTGCCAGCTCAGCGCTGACAGGGAAGAGGTCCTACGAGCAGTACTTC | CASSALTGKRSYEQYF
NA | NA | TRBJ2-1 | TRBV30 | TGTGCCTGGAGTGTACCGGACTTAGACAATGAGCAGTTCTTC | CAWSVPDLDNEQFF
few | NA | TRBJ1-2 | TRBV4-3 | TGCGCCAGCAGCGAGTACAGTACAACACCTAACTATGGCTACACCTTC | CASSEYSTTPNYGYTF
NA | NA | TRBJ2-3 | TRBV15 | TGTGCCACCAGCAGTACGTCAGATACGCAGTATTTT | CATSSTSDTQYF
few | TRBD1 | TRBJ2-7 | TRBV11-2 | TGTGCCAGCAGCTTAGGGACAGGGATCGAGCAGTACTTC | CASSLGTGIEQYF
few | TRBD1 | TRBJ2-7 | TRBV2 | TGTGCCAGCAGTGCCACCGGGACAGGGGGCGCCTCGGGTGAGCAGTACTTC | CASSATGTGGASGEQYF
NA | TRBD1 | TRBJ2-1 | TRBV27 | TGTGCCAGCAGCCTTGGACAGGGCGCGAACAATGAGCAGTTCTTC | CASSLGQGANNEQFF
NA | NA | TRBJ2-1 | TRBV7-3 | TGTGCCAGCAGCTTAACGTCCTCCAGCGGCAATGAGCAGTTCTTC | CASSLTSSSGNEQFF
NA | NA | TRBJ2-7 | TRBV27 | TGTGCCAGCAGTCTGAGGGGCGCTGCTCCCAACTACGAGCAGTACTTC | CASSLRGAAPNYEQYF
few | TRBD2 | TRBJ2-3 | TRBV9 | TGTGCCAGCAGCGTATGGAGCGGGAGTTCTGCAGATACGCAGTATTTT | CASSVWSGSSADTQYF
NA | NA | TRBJ1-2 | TRBV5-1 | TGCGCCAGCAGCTTAGGGAACTATGGCTACACCTTC | CASSLGNYGYTF